Listed here are 16 T cell receptor beta chains from one sample, sequenced in a study of blood T cell repertoires in COVID-19. Some clones are missing from TCRdb's copy, which holds only in-frame ones; the method was immunoSEQ multiplex PCR. The sample lists tens of thousands of clones, 88% occurring once. The specimen was peripheral blood. These receptors were collected from a man between 65 and 85 years old with acute or convalescent COVID-19.

J is TRBJ1-1 and V is TRBV9; D perhaps matches TRBD1 (6 bases). CDR1 is SGDLS, CDR2 YYNGEE, per germline. The length of the CDR3 is 15 residues. The V end was cut by 6 bases, the J end by 0 bases, with 15 bases between. This chain's CDR3 is CASTIGGEMNTEAFF. CDR3 nucleotides: TGTGCCAGCACCATAGGGGGAGAGATGAACACTGAAGCTTTCTTT.

The gene calls are TRBV7-6 and TRBJ1-6, with D hard to call. Germline CDR1 SGHVS, CDR2 FNYEAQ. The CDR3 is 15 residues long. The V end was cut by 3 bases, the J end by 10 bases, with 16 bases between. The chain's CDR3 is CASSLDSGFQSPLHF. In DNA form, the CDR3 reads TGTGCCAGCAGCTTGGACTCAGGCTTTCAGTCACCCCTCCACTTT.

The CDR3 loop is CASSYSIAGAYEQYF. CDR3 nucleotides: TGTGCCAGCAGTTACTCGATTGCCGGGGCCTACGAGCAGTACTTC. The gene calls are TRBV6-5 and TRBJ2-7; D is perhaps TRBD2 (5 bases). Germline CDR1 MNHEY, CDR2 SVGAGI. Trimming took 0 bases from V and 2 from J, leaving 11 bases between them. This CDR3 has 15 amino acids.

This rearrangement joins TRBV5-1 to TRBJ2-1; 9 nucleotides align to TRBD2. V lost 0 bases, J lost 14 bases, and 12 bases stayed unmatched. There are 15 residues in the CDR3. Germline lookup yields CDR1 SGHRS and CDR2 YFSETQ. CDR3 in amino acids: CASSLGVAGVVFEFF. The CDR3 region has the DNA TGCGCCAGCAGCTTGGGCGTAGCGGGAGTTGTATTTGAGTTCTTC.

This clone has more than one count but fewer than ten. This rearrangement joins TRBV24-1 to TRBJ2-1; the match to TRBD2 covers 9 bases. Germline CDR1 KGHDR, CDR2 SFDVKD. Trimming removed 3 bases from V and 6 bases from J; junction bases left unmatched: 8. The length of the CDR3 is 16 residues. In nucleotides, the CDR3 is TGTGCCACCAGTGATCGAGCGGGAGGATCAGGCAATGAGCAGTTCTTC. Translated, it gives CATSDRAGGSGNEQFF.

The J gene is TRBJ1-1, the V gene TRBV19; a possible D gene is TRBD1 (6 bases). The germline V and J ends were trimmed by 6 bases and 8 bases, with 16 bases remaining between them. The germline V gene encodes CDR1 LNHDA and CDR2 SQIVND (reference sequence). This CDR3 spans 13 amino acids. In nucleotides, the CDR3 is TGTGCCAGTAGCCTTAGGCAGGGGATGGAAGCTTTCTTT. Amino acid sequence: CASSLRQGMEAFF.

This clone appeared a single time. The chain uses TRBV12-5 and TRBJ2-1, with 11 bases fitting TRBD1. The junction had 3 bases not matched to a gene; V was cut back by 2 bases and J by 6 bases. This CDR3 spans 15 amino acids. The germline gives CDR1 LGHNT, CDR2 FRNRAP. The CDR3 region is CASGLIGQGANEQFF. CDR3 coding DNA: TGTGCTAGTGGTTTGATCGGACAGGGGGCCAATGAGCAGTTCTTC.

The chain has TRBV6-5 and TRBJ2-2, with TRBD2 identical over 8 bases. The CDR3 contains 15 residues. CDR1 and CDR2 (germline): MNHEY, SVGAGI. J lost 6 bases, V lost 6 bases, and 9 bases had no gene match. The CDR3 region is CASREGLVRAGELFF. DNA for the CDR3: TGTGCCAGCAGGGAGGGACTAGTAAGAGCCGGGGAGCTGTTTTTT.

This rearrangement joins TRBV9 to TRBJ2-5; 9 bases fit TRBD2. The germline CDR1 and CDR2 sequences are SGDLS and YYNGEE. V shed 3 bases and J 8 bases; nucleotides not matched to a gene: 14. This CDR3 has 16 amino acids. Here the CDR3 reads CASSAWAGGAIGTQYF. CDR3 DNA: TGTGCCAGCAGCGCCTGGGCGGGGGGGGCGATTGGAACCCAGTACTTC.

The rearrangement joins TRBV24-1 to TRBJ2-1; tentatively, D is TRBD2 (5 bases). The CDR3 totals 12 residues. Germline lookup yields CDR1 KGHDR and CDR2 SFDVKD. Trimming left V 7 bases short and J 8 bases short, with 11 bases between. Here the CDR3 reads CATRIARDEQFF. The DNA for the CDR3 is TGTGCCACCAGAATTGCGCGGGATGAGCAGTTCTTC.

This clone was seen just once. The V call is TRBV7-2, the J call TRBJ1-5, with D uncertain. Per germline, CDR1 SGHTA and CDR2 FQGNSA. Trimming removed 2 bases at V and 3 bases at J, with 11 bases between. The CDR3 consists of 15 residues. The DNA for the CDR3 is TGTGCCAGCAGCTTATATGGCGGCCCCAATCAGCCCCAGCATTTT. Encoded protein: CASSLYGGPNQPQHF.

The CDR3 DNA follows: TGTGCCAGCAGTTCGGGGGGTCTGAATCAGCCCCAGCATTTT. It yields the protein CASSSGGLNQPQHF. The chain recombines TRBV6-2 or TRBV6-3 with TRBJ1-5; D is perhaps TRBD1 (5 bases). Trimming cost V 4 bases and J 4 bases, with 11 bases left between them. The CDR3 covers 14 residues. Per the germline V gene, CDR1 is MNHEY and CDR2 is SVGEGT.

This rearrangement joins TRBV3-1 (or the pseudogene TRBV3-2) to TRBJ1-4; D remains unclear. Germline V gene data show CDR1 as LGHDT and CDR2 as YNNKEL (reference sequence). Trimming stripped 4 bases from V and 6 bases from J, with 15 bases between. This CDR3 comprises 15 residues. The CDR3 DNA reads TGTGCCAGCAGCCTTCACGGTCCAGGTGATGAAAAACTGTTTTTT. Protein sequence: CASSLHGPGDEKLFF.

The J gene is TRBJ2-7, the V gene TRBV4-2; tentatively, D is TRBD2 (6 bases). The CDR3 length is 15 residues. In germline, CDR1 is LGHNA, CDR2 YNFKEQ. Trimming cost V 1 base and J 0 bases, with 10 bases left between them. The CDR3 is CASSQGPGDSYEQYF. DNA for the CDR3: TGTGCCAGCAGCCAAGGGCCGGGGGACTCCTACGAGCAGTACTTC.

The V call is TRBV10-3, the J call TRBJ2-1; 10 bases map to TRBD2. This CDR3 is 14 amino acids long. J was trimmed by 6 bases and V by 10 bases; bases with no gene match: 9. Germline V gene lookup returns CDR1 ENHRY and CDR2 SYGVKD. CDR3 sequence: CATGAGGPGNEQFF. In DNA, the CDR3 is TGTGCCACAGGAGCGGGGGGGCCGGGCAATGAGCAGTTCTTC.

The V gene is TRBV10-3, the J gene TRBJ2-7, with D possibly matching TRBD1 (5 bases). There are 14 residues in the CDR3. Trimming took off 3 bases at V and 0 bases at J, with 9 bases between the two ends. Germline loops: CDR1 ENHRY, CDR2 SYGVKD. The CDR3 here is CAISEPGPSYEQYF. CDR3 sequence (DNA): TGTGCCATCAGTGAACCAGGGCCCTCCTACGAGCAGTACTTC.